The 25 T cell receptor beta chains presented below share a single source sample, sequenced in a study of OX40 agonist ivuxolimab in advanced cancers. The table came from immunoSEQ multiplex PCR; TCRdb's copy has only in-frame clones and leaves some out. The sample includes around 69,000 clones, over 75% of them seen just once. The sequencing used CD4+ or CD8+ T cells sorted from blood, collected in a trial of the OX40 agonist ivuxolimab. Source of these receptors: an adult with an advanced solid tumor such as melanoma, head and neck, liver or kidney cancer.

The chain links TRBV7-8 to TRBJ1-5, with TRBD1 matching over 7 bases. J was trimmed by 7 bases and V by 2 bases; bases with no gene match: 14. Germline V lookup: CDR1 SGHVS, CDR2 FQNEAQ. This CDR3 contains 17 residues. Here the CDR3 DNA reads TGTGCCAGCAGCTTACTCTTACTCCGGGACAGCGGCCAGCCCCAGCATTTT. Translating it yields CASSLLLLRDSGQPQHF.

This clone was observed once. This chain joins TRBV20-1 and TRBJ1-2; D gene unclear. Germline values: CDR1 DFQATT, CDR2 SNEGSKA (reference sequence). Trimming stripped 4 bases from V and 8 bases from J, with 11 bases between. This CDR3 is built from 11 residues. This chain's CDR3 is CSAILRGGYTF. CDR3 DNA sequence: TGCAGTGCTATCCTCCGTGGGGGCTACACCTTC.

The rearrangement joins TRBV19 to TRBJ2-7, with D uncertain. This CDR3 has 15 residues. Germline lookup yields CDR1 LNHDA and CDR2 SQIVND (reference sequence). The V end was cut by 1 base, the J end by 0 bases, with 10 bases between. The CDR3 DNA is TGTGCCAGTAGTATAGGAGGCGCCAGCTCCTACGAGCAGTACTTC. This encodes CASSIGGASSYEQYF. Using reference TRBV19 and TRBJ2-7 for the parts outside the CDR3, the full variable domain is DGGITQSPKYLFRKEGQNVTLSCEQNLNHDAMYWYRQDPGQGLRLIYYSQIVNDFQKGDIAEGYSVSREKKESFPLTVTSAQKNPTAFYLCASSIGGASSYEQYFGPGTRLTVT.

The chain links TRBV7-2 to TRBJ2-7, with 8 bases aligning to TRBD1. The germline V gene encodes CDR1 SGHTA and CDR2 FQGNSA. After removal of 5 bases from V and 1 base from J, the junction contained 7 bases not matched to a gene. The CDR3 length is 15 residues. The CDR3 spells CASSKPGQESYEQYF. In DNA form, the CDR3 reads TGTGCCAGCAGCAAGCCGGGACAGGAGTCCTACGAGCAGTACTTC.

V gene TRBV11-2 combines with J gene TRBJ2-3, with D unresolved. The CDR3 contains 15 residues. CDR1 SGHAT and CDR2 FQNNGV come from the germline V gene. V was clipped by 0 bases and J by 5 bases, with 12 bases between them. The CDR3 here is CASSLDQRVRDTQYF. CDR3 in DNA: TGTGCCAGCAGCTTAGATCAGAGAGTGAGAGATACGCAGTATTTT.

This chain connects TRBV6-5 to TRBJ1-1; D is undetermined. The V end lost 0 bases, the J end lost 0 bases, and 8 bases lay between the germline ends. The CDR3 spans 15 residues. From germline, CDR1 is MNHEY and CDR2 SVGAGI. CDR3 sequence: CASSYSGLLNTEAFF. DNA for the CDR3: TGTGCCAGCAGTTACTCAGGACTGTTGAACACTGAAGCTTTCTTT.

This clone was observed a single time. The V and J genes are TRBV5-8 and TRBJ1-2; 9 bases line up with TRBD1. The CDR3 is 15 residues long. The V gene's germline CDR1 is SGHTS and CDR2 YDEGEE. Trimming removed 1 base from V and 3 bases from J; junction bases left unmatched: 4. CDR3 in DNA: TGTGCCAGCAGCTTGCCGACAGGGGGATACTATGGCTACACCTTC. It encodes CASSLPTGGYYGYTF.

V gene TRBV5-1 combines with J gene TRBJ2-3; TRBD1 aligns across 7 bases. There are 14 residues in the CDR3. J was trimmed by 1 base and V by 3 bases; bases with no gene match: 2. The V gene's germline CDR1 is SGHRS and CDR2 YFSETQ. The CDR3 loop is CASSSGQGTDTQYF. For the CDR3, the DNA is TGCGCCAGCAGCTCCGGACAGGGCACAGATACGCAGTATTTT.

This clone was picked up a small number of times. V is TRBV19 and J is TRBJ2-5, with TRBD2 matching 7 bases. V dropped 6 bases and J dropped 5; count of bases not matched to a gene: 12. The germline V gene has CDR1 LNHDA and CDR2 SQIVND (reference sequence). The CDR3 is 15 amino acids. CDR3 DNA sequence: TGTGCCAGTAGATCAGCGGGGCTTGGAGGGGAGACCCAGTACTTC. As protein: CASRSAGLGGETQYF.

V usage is TRBV15 and J usage is TRBJ2-6, with 8 bases identical to TRBD1. Germline V gene lookup returns CDR1 LNHNV and CDR2 YYDKDF (reference sequence). CDR3 size: 17 residues. Unmatched junction bases numbered 5, after V lost 1 base and J lost 3 bases. CDR3 sequence: CATSRAQGVGGANVLTF. Here the CDR3 DNA reads TGTGCCACCAGCAGAGCACAGGGGGTTGGTGGGGCCAACGTCCTGACTTTC.

The V call is TRBV5-1, the J call TRBJ1-1; D is undetermined. This CDR3 region has 18 residues. The germline V and J ends were trimmed by 3 bases and 0 bases, with 21 bases remaining between them. Germline CDR1 reads SGHRS; CDR2 reads YFSETQ. DNA of the CDR3: TGCGCCAGCAGCTCCAGGCCGATTCAATCCCTCATGAACACTGAAGCTTTCTTT. This encodes CASSSRPIQSLMNTEAFF. Full variable domain (rest looked up from reference TRBV5-1 and TRBJ1-1): KAGVTQTPRYLIKTRGQQVTLSCSPISGHRSVSWYQQTPGQGLQFLFEYFSETQRNKGNFPGRFSGRQFSNSRSEMNVSTLELGDSALYLCASSSRPIQSLMNTEAFFGQGTRLTVV.

V and J are TRBV29-1 and TRBJ1-2; D not resolved. CDR1 and CDR2 from the germline V gene are SQVTM and ANQGSEA. V was clipped by 4 bases and J by 3 bases, with 12 bases between them. This CDR3 contains 13 residues. The CDR3, as DNA: TGCAGCGTTGGAGAAGGACGGGACTATGGCTACACCTTC. Amino acid sequence: CSVGEGRDYGYTF.

The chain joins TRBV27 to TRBJ2-7; 9 bases line up with TRBD1. From germline, CDR1 is MNHEY and CDR2 SMNVEV (reference sequence). This CDR3 contains 13 residues. V lost 6 bases and J lost 9; bases outside the gene matches: 9. CDR3 loop: CASRIPGQGRQYF. The CDR3 coding sequence is TGTGCCAGCAGGATACCGGGACAGGGAAGGCAGTACTTC.

The chain has TRBV5-1 and TRBJ2-5, with D uncertain. Trimming took 1 base from V and 2 from J, leaving 3 bases between them. The CDR3 loop spans 12 amino acids. Germline V gene lookup returns CDR1 SGHRS and CDR2 YFSETQ. The CDR3 sequence: CASSLKQETQYF. The CDR3 nucleotides are TGCGCCAGCAGCTTGAAGCAAGAGACCCAGTACTTC. Filled out from reference TRBV5-1 and TRBJ2-5, the complete variable domain reads KAGVTQTPRYLIKTRGQQVTLSCSPISGHRSVSWYQQTPGQGLQFLFEYFSETQRNKGNFPGRFSGRQFSNSRSEMNVSTLELGDSALYLCASSLKQETQYFGPGTRLLVL.

V usage is TRBV19 and J usage is TRBJ2-6; 8 bases are shared with TRBD1. Germline values: CDR1 LNHDA, CDR2 SQIVND (reference sequence). Unmatched junction bases numbered 0, after V lost 3 bases and J lost 5 bases. The CDR3 totals 14 residues. CDR3 amino acids: CASSIRGRANVLTF. In DNA form, the CDR3 reads TGTGCCAGTAGTATCAGGGGGCGGGCCAACGTCCTGACTTTC.

The rearrangement links TRBV4-2 to TRBJ2-3, with 9 bases fitting TRBD2. With V trimmed by 0 bases and J by 1 base, 11 bases remained unmatched. Germline CDR1 LGHNA, CDR2 YNFKEQ. The CDR3 runs to 19 residues. CDR3 DNA: TGTGCCAGCAGCCAAGAACCAGCGGGGGGTGAACAGCGCACAGATACGCAGTATTTT. Amino acid sequence: CASSQEPAGGEQRTDTQYF.

The rearrangement joins TRBV29-1 to TRBJ2-5; D gene unclear. The CDR3 runs to 12 residues. The V end lost 1 base, the J end lost 2 bases, and 5 bases lay between the germline ends. The V gene's germline CDR1 is SQVTM and CDR2 ANQGSEA. CDR3 in amino acids: CSVEVRQETQYF. The DNA for the CDR3 is TGCAGCGTTGAAGTAAGGCAAGAGACCCAGTACTTC.

The table lists this clone with a count of one. V gene TRBV5-4 combines with J gene TRBJ2-4, with a weak D call TRBD2 (5 bases). Trimming left V 0 bases short and J 5 bases short, with 12 bases between. The CDR3 runs 15 residues. Germline V gene lookup returns CDR1 SGHNT and CDR2 YYREEE (reference sequence). The CDR3 coding sequence is TGTGCCAGCAGCTTGGTCTCTGGAGGCCAAAACATTCAGTACTTC. This gives the protein CASSLVSGGQNIQYF.

In its sample, this clone was seen once. Relative to the germline gene, one junction end is altered; a read error may explain this. The J gene is TRBJ2-4, the V gene TRBV5-1, with D possibly being TRBD2 (6 bases). Germline CDR1 reads SGHRS; CDR2 reads YFSETQ. The CDR3 is made up of 14 amino acids. CDR3 bases: TGTGCCAGCAGCTTGCGGGGAGCCAAAAACATTCAGTACTTC. Translation gives CASSLRGAKNIQYF.

This chain uses TRBV4-1 with TRBJ2-3; D unclear. This CDR3 contains 15 residues. Germline V CDR1 and CDR2: MGHRA, YSYEKL. Trimming took off 0 bases at V and 4 bases at J, with 11 bases between the two ends. CDR3 DNA sequence: TGCGCCAGCAGCCAAGATATGTCGCTACCAGATACGCAGTATTTT. This encodes CASSQDMSLPDTQYF.

The chain links TRBV29-1 to TRBJ2-5; 8 nucleotides line up with TRBD1. V trimming: 6 bases; J trimming: 5 bases; junction bases outside the gene matches: 11. The germline V gene encodes CDR1 SQVTM and CDR2 ANQGSEA. The CDR3 length is 14 residues. CDR3 sequence reads: CSVLIQGAGETQYF. CDR3 nucleotide sequence: TGCAGCGTGCTCATTCAGGGGGCGGGGGAGACCCAGTACTTC.

The rearrangement joins TRBV5-6 to TRBJ1-1, with D unresolved. Per germline, CDR1 SGHDT and CDR2 YYEEEE. CDR3 length: 14 residues. V was pared by 3 bases and J by 2 bases, with 11 bases between. CDR3 protein: CASSSTAVNTEAFF. The CDR3 DNA reads TGTGCCAGCAGCTCCACCGCGGTAAACACTGAAGCTTTCTTT.

The V and J genes are TRBV5-4 and TRBJ1-1, with 7 bases lining up with TRBD1. The germline gives CDR1 SGHNT, CDR2 YYREEE (reference sequence). This CDR3 comprises 15 residues. The V and J ends lost 3 bases and 1 base, in that order; junction bases with no gene match: 6. Written as DNA, the CDR3 is TGTGCCAGCAGCTCGATCGGACAGGAGAACACTGAAGCTTTCTTT. Its protein is CASSSIGQENTEAFF.

V usage is TRBV7-8 and J usage is TRBJ2-3; D is perhaps TRBD2 (5 bases). CDR1 is SGHVS, CDR2 FQNEAQ, per germline. Trimming stripped 7 bases from V and 4 bases from J, with 18 bases between. The CDR3 has 15 residues. The CDR3 spells CASNLAGFSPDTQYF. The CDR3 nucleotides read TGTGCCAGCAACCTTGCGGGCTTCTCCCCAGATACGCAGTATTTT.

The genes are TRBV7-9 and TRBJ2-5; D not resolved. The CDR3 runs 15 residues. Germline V lookup: CDR1 SEHNR, CDR2 FQNEAQ (reference sequence). V was pared by 4 bases and J by 4 bases, with 16 bases between. CDR3 loop: CASSSMTAVRETQYF. DNA of the CDR3: TGTGCCAGCAGCTCAATGACCGCGGTAAGAGAGACCCAGTACTTC.